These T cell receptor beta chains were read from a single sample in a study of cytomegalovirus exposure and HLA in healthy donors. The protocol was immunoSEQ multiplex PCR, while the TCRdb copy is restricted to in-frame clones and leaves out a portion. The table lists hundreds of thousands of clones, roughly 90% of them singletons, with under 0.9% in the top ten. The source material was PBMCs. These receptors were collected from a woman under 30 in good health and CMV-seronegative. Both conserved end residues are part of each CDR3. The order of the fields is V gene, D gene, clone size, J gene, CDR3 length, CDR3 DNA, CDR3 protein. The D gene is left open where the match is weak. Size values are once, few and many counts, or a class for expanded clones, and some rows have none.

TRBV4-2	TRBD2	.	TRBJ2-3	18	TGTGCCAGCAGCCAGTTTGTGACTAGCGGGGGGGGCACAGATACGCAGTATTTT	CASSQFVTSGGGTDTQYF
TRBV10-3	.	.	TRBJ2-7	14	TGTGCCATCAGTGAAGGGGTCAGATCCTACGAGCAGTACTTC	CAISEGVRSYEQYF
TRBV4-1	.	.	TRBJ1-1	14	TGCGCCAGCAGCCACTCACAGGGTGACACTGAAGCTTTCTTT	CASSHSQGDTEAFF
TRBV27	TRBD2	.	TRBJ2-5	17	TGTGCCAGCAGTTTAGGCCTAGCGGGAGGCGGCCAAGAGACCCAGTACTTC	CASSLGLAGGGQETQYF
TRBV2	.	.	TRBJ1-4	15	TGTGCCAGCAGTGTCTCTACAGGGTTTAATGAAAAACTGTTTTTT	CASSVSTGFNEKLFF
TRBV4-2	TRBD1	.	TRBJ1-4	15	TGTGCCAGCGGGGGTACCGGACAGGGCGCCGAACAACTGTTTTTT	CASGGTGQGAEQLFF
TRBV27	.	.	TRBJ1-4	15	TGTGCCAGCAGTTTAGACGGAGCAACTAATGAAAAACTGTTTTTT	CASSLDGATNEKLFF
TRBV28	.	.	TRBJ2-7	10	TGTGCCAGCAGCAGGGACACCCAGTACTTC	CASSRDTQYF
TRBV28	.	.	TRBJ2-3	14	TGTGCCAGCAGCTCGGGACTGGGGCCAGATACGCAGTATTTT	CASSSGLGPDTQYF
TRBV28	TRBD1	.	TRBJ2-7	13	TGTGCCAGCGGACAGGGGGCGCCGTACGAGCAGTACTTC	CASGQGAPYEQYF
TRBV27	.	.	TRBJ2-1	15	TGTGCCAGCAGTTTATCCGGGGGTTCCTACAATGAGCAGTTCTTC	CASSLSGGSYNEQFF
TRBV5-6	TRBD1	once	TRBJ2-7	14	TGTGCCAGCAGCTTGGGACAGGGATACTACGAGCAGTACTTC	CASSLGQGYYEQYF
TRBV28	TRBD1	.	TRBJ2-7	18	TGTGCCAGCAGTTTTCACTATAAATGGTTAGACAGGGCCTACGAGCAGTACTTC	CASSFHYKWLDRAYEQYF
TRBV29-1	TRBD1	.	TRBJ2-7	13	TGCAGCGCTACGACAGGGGGAGTCTACGAGCAGTACTTC	CSATTGGVYEQYF
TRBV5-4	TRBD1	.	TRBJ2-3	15	TGTGCCAGCGAAAGGACAGGGTATGGCACAGATACGCAGTATTTT	CASERTGYGTDTQYF
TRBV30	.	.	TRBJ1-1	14	TGTGCCTCCCGCCGGGACGGGAGGAACACTGAAGCTTTCTTT	CASRRDGRNTEAFF
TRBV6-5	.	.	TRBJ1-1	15	TGTGCCAGCAGTTTGCACAGCCAAGCCAACCGAGAAGCTTTCTTT	CASSLHSQANREAFF
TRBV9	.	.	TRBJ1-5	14	TGTGCCAGCAGCGTGGGGGGTAGCAATCAGCCCCAGCATTTT	CASSVGGSNQPQHF
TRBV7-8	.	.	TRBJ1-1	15	TGTGCCAGCAGCTCAGTGACAGGATCGAACACTGAAGCTTTCTTT	CASSSVTGSNTEAFF
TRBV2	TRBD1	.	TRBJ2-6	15	TGTGCCAGCAGTTTCACAGGGGTTGGGGCCAACGTCCTGACTTTC	CASSFTGVGANVLTF
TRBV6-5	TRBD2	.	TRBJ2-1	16	TGTGCCAGCAGTTACGGATGGACTAGCGGGAGATCTGAGCAGTTCTTC	CASSYGWTSGRSEQFF
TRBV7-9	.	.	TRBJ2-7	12	TGTGCCAGCAGCCGACAGCCCTACGAGCAGTACTTC	CASSRQPYEQYF
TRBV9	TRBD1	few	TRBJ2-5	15	TGTGCCAGCAGCGGTGGACAGGGGGCGGGAGAGACCCAGTACTTC	CASSGGQGAGETQYF
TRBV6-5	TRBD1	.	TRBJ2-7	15	TGTGCCAGCAGTTACTCTCCCGGGACAGGGGGAGAGCAGTACTTC	CASSYSPGTGGEQYF
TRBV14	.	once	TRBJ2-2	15	TGTGCCAGCAGCCAAGGCGGTTCGAACACCGGGGAGCTGTTTTTT	CASSQGGSNTGELFF
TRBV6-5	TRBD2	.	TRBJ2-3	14	TGTGCCAGCCTTAGCGGGAGGGCCTCTAATACGCAGTATTTT	CASLSGRASNTQYF
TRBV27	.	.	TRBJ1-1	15	TGTGCCAGCAGTTTATGGTCGGGGTTCGGCACTGAAGCTTTCTTT	CASSLWSGFGTEAFF
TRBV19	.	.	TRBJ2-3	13	TGTGCCAGTAGTATGGGACGGGGGGATACGCAGTATTTT	CASSMGRGDTQYF
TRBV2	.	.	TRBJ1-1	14	TGTGCCAGCTTGAAAGTCGGGCAGGGCACTGAAGCTTTCTTT	CASLKVGQGTEAFF
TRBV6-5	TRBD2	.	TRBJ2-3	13	TGTGCCAGCAGAAGCGGGGTCACAGATACGCAGTATTTT	CASRSGVTDTQYF
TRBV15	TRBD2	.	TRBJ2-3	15	TGTGCCACCAGCAGAGTAGCGGGAGGGGCAGATACGCAGTATTTT	CATSRVAGGADTQYF